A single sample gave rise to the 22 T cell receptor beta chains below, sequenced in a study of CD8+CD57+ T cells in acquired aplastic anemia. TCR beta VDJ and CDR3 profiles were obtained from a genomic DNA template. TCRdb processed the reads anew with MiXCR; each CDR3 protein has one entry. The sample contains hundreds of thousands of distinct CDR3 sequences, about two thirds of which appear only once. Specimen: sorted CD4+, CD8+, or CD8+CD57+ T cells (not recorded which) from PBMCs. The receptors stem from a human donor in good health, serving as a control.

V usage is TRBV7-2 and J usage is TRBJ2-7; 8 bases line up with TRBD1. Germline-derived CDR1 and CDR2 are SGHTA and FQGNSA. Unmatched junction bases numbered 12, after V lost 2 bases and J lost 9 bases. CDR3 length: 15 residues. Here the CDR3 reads CASSLSRGQGRTQYF. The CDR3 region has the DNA TGTGCCAGCAGCTTAAGCAGAGGACAGGGAAGGACGCAGTACTTC. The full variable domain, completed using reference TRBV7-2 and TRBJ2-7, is GAGVSQSPSNKVTEKGKDVELRCDPISGHTALYWYRQSLGQGLEFLIYFQGNSAPDKSGLPSDRFSAERTGGSVSTLTIQRTQQEDSAVYLCASSLSRGQGRTQYFGPGTRLTVT.

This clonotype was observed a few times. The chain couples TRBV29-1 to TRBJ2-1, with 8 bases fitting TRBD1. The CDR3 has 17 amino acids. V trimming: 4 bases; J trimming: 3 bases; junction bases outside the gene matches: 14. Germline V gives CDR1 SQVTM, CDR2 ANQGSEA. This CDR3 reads CSVAGTGDQPSYNEQFF. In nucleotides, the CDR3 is TGCAGCGTTGCCGGGACAGGAGACCAACCCAGCTACAATGAGCAGTTCTTC.

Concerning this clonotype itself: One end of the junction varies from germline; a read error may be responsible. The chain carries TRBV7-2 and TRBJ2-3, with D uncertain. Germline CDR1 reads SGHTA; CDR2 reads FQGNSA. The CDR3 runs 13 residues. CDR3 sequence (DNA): TGTGCCAGCAGCTCCATCAGTCTGAACGCGCAGTACTTT. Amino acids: CASSSISLNAQYF.

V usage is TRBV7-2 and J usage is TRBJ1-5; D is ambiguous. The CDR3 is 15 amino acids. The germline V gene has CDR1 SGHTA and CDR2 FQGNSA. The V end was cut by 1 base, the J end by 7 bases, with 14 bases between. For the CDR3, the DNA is TGTGCCAGCAGCTTAGGTCAGGATATAGGGCAGCCCCAGCATTTT. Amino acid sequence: CASSLGQDIGQPQHF. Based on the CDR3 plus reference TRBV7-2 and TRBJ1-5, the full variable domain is GAGVSQSPSNKVTEKGKDVELRCDPISGHTALYWYRQSLGQGLEFLIYFQGNSAPDKSGLPSDRFSAERTGGSVSTLTIQRTQQEDSAVYLCASSLGQDIGQPQHFGDGTRLSIL.

The CDR3 protein is CATSDSGRDEQYF. CDR3 coding DNA: TGTGCCACCAGTGATTCAGGGCGGGACGAGCAGTACTTC. V gene TRBV24-1 combines with J gene TRBJ2-7, with D perhaps given as TRBD1 or TRBD2 (5 bases each). This CDR3 spans 13 amino acids. Per the germline V gene, CDR1 is KGHDR and CDR2 is SFDVKD. V was cut by 2 bases and J by 5 bases, with 9 bases left in between.

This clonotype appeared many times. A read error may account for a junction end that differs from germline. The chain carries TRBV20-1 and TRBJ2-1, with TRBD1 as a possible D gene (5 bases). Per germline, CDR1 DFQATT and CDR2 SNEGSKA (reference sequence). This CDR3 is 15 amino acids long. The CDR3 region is CSASNPQEGALNLIF. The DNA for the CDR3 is TGCAGTGCTAGTAATCCTCAAGAAGGGGCGTTAAACCTGATCTTC.

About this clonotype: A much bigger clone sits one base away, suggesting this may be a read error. The CDR3 loop is CATWTGGLYGYAF. CDR3 DNA: TGTGCCACCTGGACAGGGGGACTCTATGGCTACGCCTTC. This chain connects TRBV27 to TRBJ1-2, with 10 bases aligning to TRBD1. Germline CDR1 and CDR2: MNHEY and SMNVEV (reference sequence). There are 13 residues in the CDR3.

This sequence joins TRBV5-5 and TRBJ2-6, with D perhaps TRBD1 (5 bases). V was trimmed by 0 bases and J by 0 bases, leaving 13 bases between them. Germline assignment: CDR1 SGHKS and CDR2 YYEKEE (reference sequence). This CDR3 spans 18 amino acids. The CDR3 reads CASSLDAGRTSGANVLTF. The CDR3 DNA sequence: TGTGCCAGCAGCTTGGATGCAGGGCGAACCTCTGGGGCCAACGTCCTGACTTTC.

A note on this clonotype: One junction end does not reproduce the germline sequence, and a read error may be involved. The CDR3: CASGGTGDNGELFF. CDR3 in DNA: TGTGCCAGCGGCGGGACAGGGGACAACGGGGAGCTGTTTTTT. V is TRBV10-1 and J is TRBJ1-4; TRBD1 aligns across 10 bases. The J call could be wrong; TRBJ2-2 is a better fit for the DNA end. This CDR3 has 14 amino acids. In germline, CDR1 is WNHNN, CDR2 SYGVQD (reference sequence).

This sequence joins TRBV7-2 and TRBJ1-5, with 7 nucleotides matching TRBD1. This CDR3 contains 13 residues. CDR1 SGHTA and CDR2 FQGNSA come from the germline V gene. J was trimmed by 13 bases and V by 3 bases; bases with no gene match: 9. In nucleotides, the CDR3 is TGTGCCAGCAGCTTGTATCCTAAGGGGGCGCAGCATTTT. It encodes CASSLYPKGAQHF.

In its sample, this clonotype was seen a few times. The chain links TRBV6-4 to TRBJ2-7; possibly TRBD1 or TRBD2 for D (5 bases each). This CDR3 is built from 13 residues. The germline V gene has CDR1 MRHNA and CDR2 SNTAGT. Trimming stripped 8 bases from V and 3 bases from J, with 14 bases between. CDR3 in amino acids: CASLWDRYYEQYF. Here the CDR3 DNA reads TGTGCCAGCCTCTGGGACCGGTACTACGAGCAGTACTTC.

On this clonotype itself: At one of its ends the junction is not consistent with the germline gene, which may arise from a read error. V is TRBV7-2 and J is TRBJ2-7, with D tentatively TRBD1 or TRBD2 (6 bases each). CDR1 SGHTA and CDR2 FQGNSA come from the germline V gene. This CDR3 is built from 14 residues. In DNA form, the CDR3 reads TGCGCCAGCAGCTTGACAGGCGGGGTCTACGAGCAGTACTTC. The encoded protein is CASSLTGGVYEQYF.

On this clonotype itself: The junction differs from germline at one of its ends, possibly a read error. CDR3: CASSLRLAGGFYEQYF. As DNA, the CDR3 is TGTGCTAGCAGCCTAAGACTAGCGGGGGGTTTCTACGAGCAGTACTTC. The chain combines TRBV7-7 with TRBJ2-7; 13 bases are shared with TRBD2. The CDR3 contains 16 residues. Germline CDR1 is SSHAT and CDR2 is FNYEAQ (reference sequence).

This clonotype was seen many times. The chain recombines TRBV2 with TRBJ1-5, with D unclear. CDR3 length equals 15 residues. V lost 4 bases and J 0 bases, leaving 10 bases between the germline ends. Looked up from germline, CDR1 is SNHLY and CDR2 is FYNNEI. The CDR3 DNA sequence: TGTGCCAGCAGTGCGGGGAGTTATAGCAATCAGCCCCAGCATTTT. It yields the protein CASSAGSYSNQPQHF.

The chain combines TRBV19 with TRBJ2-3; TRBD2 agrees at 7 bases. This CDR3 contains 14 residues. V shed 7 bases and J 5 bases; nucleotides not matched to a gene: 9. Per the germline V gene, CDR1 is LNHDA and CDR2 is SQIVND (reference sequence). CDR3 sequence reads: CASKLSGVGDTQYF. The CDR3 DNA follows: TGTGCCAGTAAGCTAAGCGGGGTCGGAGATACGCAGTATTTT.

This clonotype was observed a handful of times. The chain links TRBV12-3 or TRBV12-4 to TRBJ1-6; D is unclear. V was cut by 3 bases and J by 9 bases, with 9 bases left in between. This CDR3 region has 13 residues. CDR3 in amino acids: CASSFGGGSPLHF. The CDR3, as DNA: TGTGCCAGCAGTTTCGGCGGAGGTTCACCCCTCCACTTT.

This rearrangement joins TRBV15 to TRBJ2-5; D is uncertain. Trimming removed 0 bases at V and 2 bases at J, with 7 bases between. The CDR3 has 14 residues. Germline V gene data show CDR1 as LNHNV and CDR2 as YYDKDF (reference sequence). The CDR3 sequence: CATSRETSQETQYF. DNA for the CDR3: TGTGCCACCAGCAGAGAGACGAGTCAAGAGACCCAGTACTTC.

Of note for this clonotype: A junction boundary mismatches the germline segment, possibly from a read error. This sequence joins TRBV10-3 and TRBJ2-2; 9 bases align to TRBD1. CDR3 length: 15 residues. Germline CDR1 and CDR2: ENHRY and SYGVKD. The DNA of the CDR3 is TGTGCCATCACCTCGGACAGGGGTCTCACCGGGGAGCCGTTTTTT. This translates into CAITSDRGLTGEPFF.

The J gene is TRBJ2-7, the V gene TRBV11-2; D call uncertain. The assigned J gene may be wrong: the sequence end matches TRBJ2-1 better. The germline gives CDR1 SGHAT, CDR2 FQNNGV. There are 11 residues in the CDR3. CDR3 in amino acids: CASSPSETQFF. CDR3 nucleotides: TGTGCCAGCAGCCCGTCGGAGACCCAGTTCTTC.

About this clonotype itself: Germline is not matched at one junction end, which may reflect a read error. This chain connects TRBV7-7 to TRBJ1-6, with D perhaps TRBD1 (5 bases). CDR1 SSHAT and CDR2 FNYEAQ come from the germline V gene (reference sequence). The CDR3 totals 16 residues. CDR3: CASSSVSRTRQETLHF. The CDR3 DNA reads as TGTGCCAGCAGCTCCGTCAGCCGGACAAGACAAGAGACCCTTCACTTT.

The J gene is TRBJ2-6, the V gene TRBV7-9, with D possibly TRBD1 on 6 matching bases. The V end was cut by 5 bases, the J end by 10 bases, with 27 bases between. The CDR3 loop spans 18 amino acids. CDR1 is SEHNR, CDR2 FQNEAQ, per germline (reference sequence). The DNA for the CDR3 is TGTGCCAGCAGCGTACAGGGAAGGTGTGAAGCTGTCTTTAACGTCCTGACTTTC. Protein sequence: CASSVQGRCEAVFNVLTF.

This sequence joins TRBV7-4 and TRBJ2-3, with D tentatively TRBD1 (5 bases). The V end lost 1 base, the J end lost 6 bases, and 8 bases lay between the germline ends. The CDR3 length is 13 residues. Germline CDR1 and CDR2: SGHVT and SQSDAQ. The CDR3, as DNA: TGTGCCAGCAGCTTAGGGGGCAGGGATACGCAGTATTTT. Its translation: CASSLGGRDTQYF.